A single sample is the source of the 17 T cell receptor beta chains below, sequenced in a study of cytomegalovirus exposure and HLA in healthy donors. PCR involved 60 Vbeta and 13 Jbeta primers. Assay: immunoSEQ multiplex PCR; the TCRdb copy retains only in-frame clones and omits some. The profile covers around 150,000 clones, with around four fifths appearing a single time and about 10% taken by the ten largest. The material sequenced was PBMCs. The source of these receptors is a man aged 45-60 years in good health and CMV-seropositive.

By frequency in the sample, this clone is medium-sized (0.01 to 0.1%). This chain uses TRBV25-1 with TRBJ1-1; tentatively, D is TRBD1 (5 bases). The CDR3 has 14 residues. The ends were cut back, 3 bases at V and 3 bases at J, with 11 bases in the middle. Germline V gene data show CDR1 as MGHDK and CDR2 as SYGVNS. This chain's CDR3 is CASSDGGVDTEAFF. The CDR3 nucleotides read TGTGCCAGCAGTGACGGGGGGGTTGACACTGAAGCTTTCTTT.

The gene calls are TRBV4-2 and TRBJ1-3; D is unclear. Per the germline V gene, CDR1 is LGHNA and CDR2 is YNFKEQ. CDR3 size: 16 residues. The ends were cut back, 2 bases at V and 4 bases at J, with 15 bases in the middle. This CDR3 reads CASSQSVGRLGNTIYF. The CDR3 bases are TGTGCCAGCAGCCAATCGGTGGGCAGGTTGGGAAACACCATATATTTT.

The gene calls are TRBV13 and TRBJ2-5; no clear D gene. Germline V gene sequence: CDR1 PRHDT, CDR2 FYEKMQ (reference sequence). Trimming cost V 2 bases and J 3 bases, with 7 bases left between them. This CDR3 has 13 residues. CDR3 in amino acids: CASSLFPEETQYF. The CDR3 region has the DNA TGTGCCAGCAGCTTATTCCCCGAAGAGACCCAGTACTTC.

This chain joins TRBV28 and TRBJ2-7; 11 bases agree with TRBD1. Germline lookup yields CDR1 MDHEN and CDR2 SYDVKM. The CDR3 runs to 17 residues. Trimming removed 5 bases from V and 6 bases from J; junction bases left unmatched: 15. CDR3 amino acids: CASSGLRTGGLGFEQYF. The DNA for the CDR3 is TGTGCCAGCAGTGGATTAAGGACAGGGGGCTTAGGGTTCGAGCAGTACTTC.

As regards this clone: This is likely a read error, given that the CDR3 carries no conserved phenylalanine or tryptophan at its end. Because the CDR3's place on the DNA is in doubt, the DNA is left out and the CDR3 is given as listed by TCRdb. CDR3 sequence: CGINTRGQGL. This chain uses TRBV10-1 with TRBJ1-5; TRBD1 is the table's D call, not checked against the DNA. The CDR3 extends over 10 residues, inclusive of both ends. Germline loops: CDR1 WNHNN, CDR2 SYGVQD (reference sequence).

This clone showed up just once. This sequence joins TRBV2 and TRBJ2-3; a weak D match, TRBD2 (5 bases). The CDR3 extends over 17 amino acids. Germline V gives CDR1 SNHLY, CDR2 FYNNEI. The ends were cut back, 5 bases at V and 3 bases at J, with 21 bases in the middle. CDR3 amino acids: CASSSSGLAGSTDTQYF. CDR3 sequence (DNA): TGTGCCAGCAGTTCCAGTGGGCTAGCTGGTTCAACAGATACGCAGTATTTT.

This clone was recorded a few times. This chain links TRBV4-1 with TRBJ2-1; 8 bases match TRBD2. J was trimmed by 2 bases and V by 2 bases; bases with no gene match: 8. Germline V lookup: CDR1 MGHRA, CDR2 YSYEKL. CDR3 length equals 17 residues. As DNA, the CDR3 is TGCGCCAGCAGCCAACCCGTAGCGGGGAAAACCTACAATGAGCAGTTCTTC. It translates to CASSQPVAGKTYNEQFF.

This chain links TRBV28 with TRBJ1-2; TRBD1 agrees at 8 bases. Trimming at V came to 3 bases and at J to 6 bases, leaving 9 bases not matched to a gene. Germline V gene lookup returns CDR1 MDHEN and CDR2 SYDVKM. The CDR3 covers 15 residues. Written as DNA, the CDR3 is TGTGCCAGCAGTTTGCTACAGGGGGGGGACGATGGCTACACCTTC. As protein: CASSLLQGGDDGYTF.

This chain links TRBV11-3 with TRBJ2-2; 7 bases match TRBD1. The germline gives CDR1 SGHNT, CDR2 YENEEA. V dropped 4 bases and J dropped 4; count of bases not matched to a gene: 6. The CDR3 totals 15 residues. The CDR3 DNA reads as TGTGCCAGCAGCTCCCGACAGGGAAGCACCGGGGAGCTGTTTTTT. Its translation: CASSSRQGSTGELFF.

The chain uses TRBV6-5 and TRBJ2-3; tentatively, D is TRBD1 (5 bases). CDR1 is MNHEY and CDR2 is SVGAGI in the germline V gene. CDR3 length: 16 residues. V was shortened by 0 bases and J by 0 bases, with 10 bases between the two germline ends. The CDR3 sequence is CASSYSGRASTDTQYF. The CDR3 DNA is TGTGCCAGCAGTTACTCTGGCAGGGCTAGCACAGATACGCAGTATTTT.

The table lists this clone with a few counts. The rearrangement joins TRBV19 to TRBJ2-1; tentatively, D is TRBD1 (6 bases). V was cut by 5 bases and J by 2 bases, with 13 bases left in between. Per germline, CDR1 LNHDA and CDR2 SQIVND (reference sequence). The CDR3 has 15 residues. CDR3 sequence: CASSAVPGAYNEQFF. The CDR3 region has the DNA TGTGCCAGTAGTGCCGTTCCAGGGGCCTACAATGAGCAGTTCTTC.

The V call is TRBV6-5, the J call TRBJ2-1; 10 bases align to TRBD1. J was trimmed by 6 bases and V by 4 bases; bases with no gene match: 6. CDR1 MNHEY and CDR2 SVGAGI come from the germline V gene. The CDR3 has 15 amino acids. CDR3 residues: CASSLGTGESNEQFF. As DNA, the CDR3 is TGTGCCAGCAGTTTAGGGACAGGGGAGAGCAATGAGCAGTTCTTC.

This rearrangement joins TRBV20-1 to TRBJ2-1, with D perhaps matching TRBD2 (5 bases). The CDR3 has 11 amino acids. V was pared by 6 bases and J by 5 bases, with 8 bases between. Germline-derived CDR1 and CDR2 are DFQATT and SNEGSKA (reference sequence). The CDR3 is CSAPGNNEQFF. The CDR3 nucleotides are TGCAGTGCCCCCGGGAACAATGAGCAGTTCTTC.

V usage is TRBV7-9 and J usage is TRBJ2-1, with 9 bases lining up with TRBD2. The V gene's germline CDR1 is SEHNR and CDR2 FQNEAQ (reference sequence). This CDR3 has 16 residues. J gave up 4 bases and V 0 bases, and 4 bases lay outside the gene matches. CDR3 nucleotide sequence: TGTGCCAGCAGCTTAGCGTTTGCGGGGGGGTACAATGAGCAGTTCTTC. This translates into CASSLAFAGGYNEQFF.

The rearrangement uses TRBV4-2 and TRBJ1-5; D is perhaps TRBD1 (5 bases). The germline V gene has CDR1 LGHNA and CDR2 YNFKEQ. The CDR3 sequence is 13 residues long. Trimming removed 5 bases from V and 5 bases from J, with 10 bases in between. CDR3 sequence (DNA): TGTGCCAGCAGCTTGGGGGGAGATCAGCCCCAGCATTTT. It translates to CASSLGGDQPQHF.

This clone has only a few counts. The chain recombines TRBV19 with TRBJ1-6; TRBD1 might be the D (5 bases). The V end was cut by 5 bases, the J end by 8 bases, with 19 bases between. Per germline, CDR1 LNHDA and CDR2 SQIVND (reference sequence). This CDR3 is 16 amino acids long. CDR3 DNA: TGTGCCAGTAGTCCCCGGACGTCGGGGGAAGATTCACCCCTCCACTTT. This encodes CASSPRTSGEDSPLHF.

This chain connects TRBV5-4 to TRBJ2-1, with 7 bases aligning to TRBD1. The CDR3 extends over 15 amino acids. J gave up 1 base and V 3 bases, and 4 bases lay outside the gene matches. Germline V gene lookup returns CDR1 SGHNT and CDR2 YYREEE (reference sequence). This CDR3 reads CASSSQGPSYNEQFF. The CDR3 coding sequence is TGTGCCAGCAGCTCACAGGGGCCATCCTACAATGAGCAGTTCTTC.